This T cell receptor (beta chain) derives from a study of T cell responses to AZD1222 COVID-19 vaccine. Per the germline V gene, CDR1 is MNHEY and CDR2 is SVGAGI. The CDR3 totals 12 residues. The ends were cut back, 2 bases at V and 7 bases at J, with 3 bases in the middle. Whole-study results and caveats: Donors were largely white British and mainly female; clonal diversity was possibly underestimated.

Note on this clone: The antigen is unknown.

Sequenced by immunoSEQ multiplex PCR; TCRdb stores in-frame clones only, minus some. The table shows about 150,000 clones, with more than 75% occurring only once. The source material was peripheral blood, sampled on day 0 of AZD1222 vaccination. The chain combines TRBV6-5 with TRBJ1-6; D not resolved. This clonotype originated in an adult in good health. The CDR3 protein is CASSYANSPLHF. In DNA, the CDR3 is TGTGCCAGCAGTTACGCGAATTCACCCCTCCACTTT.